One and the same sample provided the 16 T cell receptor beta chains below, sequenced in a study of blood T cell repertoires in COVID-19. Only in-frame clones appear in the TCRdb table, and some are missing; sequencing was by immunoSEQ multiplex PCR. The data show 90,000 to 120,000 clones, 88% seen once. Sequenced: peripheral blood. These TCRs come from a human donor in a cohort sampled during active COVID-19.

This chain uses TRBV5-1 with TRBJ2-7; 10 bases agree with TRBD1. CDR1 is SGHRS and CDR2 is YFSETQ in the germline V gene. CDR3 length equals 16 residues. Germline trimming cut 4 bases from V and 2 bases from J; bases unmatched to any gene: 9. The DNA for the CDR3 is TGCGCCAGCAGCATACTGACAGGGGGCCTTACCTACGAGCAGTACTTC. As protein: CASSILTGGLTYEQYF.

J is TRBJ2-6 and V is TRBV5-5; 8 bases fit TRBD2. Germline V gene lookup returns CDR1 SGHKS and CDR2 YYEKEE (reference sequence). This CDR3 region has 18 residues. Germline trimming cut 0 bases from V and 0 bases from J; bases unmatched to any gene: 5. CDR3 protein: CASSLAGGVRSGANVLTF. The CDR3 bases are TGTGCCAGCAGCTTGGCGGGGGGGGTCCGCTCTGGGGCCAACGTCCTGACTTTC.

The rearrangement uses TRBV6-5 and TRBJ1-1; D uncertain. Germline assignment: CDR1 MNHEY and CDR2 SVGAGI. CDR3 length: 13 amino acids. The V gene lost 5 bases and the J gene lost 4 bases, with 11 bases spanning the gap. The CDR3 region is CASSKAGSTEAFF. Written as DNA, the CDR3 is TGTGCCAGCAGTAAGGCAGGATCCACTGAAGCTTTCTTT.

The CDR3 region is CASSLDPGFAYNEQFF. The DNA of the CDR3 is TGTGCCAGCAGCTTAGATCCGGGATTTGCCTACAATGAGCAGTTCTTC. The chain employs TRBV7-8 and TRBJ2-1, with D possibly being TRBD2 (5 bases). Germline CDR1 reads SGHVS; CDR2 reads FQNEAQ. V lost 1 base, J lost 2 bases, and 12 bases lay in between. This CDR3 comprises 16 residues.

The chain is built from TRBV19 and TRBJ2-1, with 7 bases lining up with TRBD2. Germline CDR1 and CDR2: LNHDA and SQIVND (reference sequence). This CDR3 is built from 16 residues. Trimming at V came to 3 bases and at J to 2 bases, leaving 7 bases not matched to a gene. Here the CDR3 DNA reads TGTGCCAGTAGTATTATGGGGGGGATCCCCTACAATGAGCAGTTCTTC. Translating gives CASSIMGGIPYNEQFF.

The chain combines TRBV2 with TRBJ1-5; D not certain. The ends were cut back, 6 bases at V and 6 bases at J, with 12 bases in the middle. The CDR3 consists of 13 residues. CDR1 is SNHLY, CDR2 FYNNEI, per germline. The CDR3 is CASRLTNTQPQHF. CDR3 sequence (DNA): TGTGCCAGCAGGTTGACAAACACTCAGCCCCAGCATTTT.

CDR3 DNA: TGTGCCAGCAGTACCGACCTAGAGGGTCTTAGCACAGATACGCAGTATTTT. The encoded protein is CASSTDLEGLSTDTQYF. This chain connects TRBV11-2 to TRBJ2-3, with D perhaps TRBD2 (5 bases). This CDR3 is built from 17 residues. Trimming removed 6 bases at V and 0 bases at J, with 19 bases between. Germline-derived CDR1 and CDR2 are SGHAT and FQNNGV.

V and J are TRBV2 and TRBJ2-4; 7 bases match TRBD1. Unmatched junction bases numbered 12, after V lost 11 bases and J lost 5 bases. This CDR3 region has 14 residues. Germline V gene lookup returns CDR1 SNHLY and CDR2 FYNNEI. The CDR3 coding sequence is TGTGCCGGCCAGAACAGGGGAGAGGAAAACATTCAGTACTTC. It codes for CAGQNRGEENIQYF. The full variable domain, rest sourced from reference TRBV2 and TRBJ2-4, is EPEVTQTPSHQVTQMGQEVILRCVPISNHLYFYWYRQILGQKVEFLVSFYNNEISEKSEIFDDQFSVERPDGSNFTLKIRSTKLEDSAMYFCAGQNRGEENIQYFGAGTRLSVL.

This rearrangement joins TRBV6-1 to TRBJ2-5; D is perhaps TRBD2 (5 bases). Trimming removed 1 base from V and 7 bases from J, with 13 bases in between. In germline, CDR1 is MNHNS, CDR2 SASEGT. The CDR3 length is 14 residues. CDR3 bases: TGTGCCAGCAGTGAAGGTTCGGGGTATGGGACCCAGTACTTC. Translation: CASSEGSGYGTQYF.

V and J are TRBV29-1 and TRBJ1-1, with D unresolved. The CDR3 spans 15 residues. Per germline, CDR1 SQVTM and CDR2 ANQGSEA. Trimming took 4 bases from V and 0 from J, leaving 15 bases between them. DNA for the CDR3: TGCAGCGTTGGCCCCGGACTGAGGATGAACACTGAAGCTTTCTTT. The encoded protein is CSVGPGLRMNTEAFF.

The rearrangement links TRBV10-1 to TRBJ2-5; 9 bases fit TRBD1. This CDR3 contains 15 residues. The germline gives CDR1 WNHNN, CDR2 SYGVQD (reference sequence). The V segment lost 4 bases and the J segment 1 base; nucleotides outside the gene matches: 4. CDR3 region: CASSGTGAGQETQYF. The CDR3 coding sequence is TGCGCCAGCAGTGGGACAGGGGCAGGCCAAGAGACCCAGTACTTC.

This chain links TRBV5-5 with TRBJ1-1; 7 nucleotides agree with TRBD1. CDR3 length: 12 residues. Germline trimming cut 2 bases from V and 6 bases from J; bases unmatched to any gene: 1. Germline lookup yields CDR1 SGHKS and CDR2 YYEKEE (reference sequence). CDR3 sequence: CASSFDRAEAFF. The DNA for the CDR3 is TGTGCCAGCAGCTTCGACAGGGCTGAAGCTTTCTTT. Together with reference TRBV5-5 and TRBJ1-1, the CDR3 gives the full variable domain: DAGVTQSPTHLIKTRGQQVTLRCSPISGHKSVSWYQQVLGQGPQFIFQYYEKEERGRGNFPDRFSARQFPNYSSELNVNALLLGDSALYLCASSFDRAEAFFGQGTRLTVV.

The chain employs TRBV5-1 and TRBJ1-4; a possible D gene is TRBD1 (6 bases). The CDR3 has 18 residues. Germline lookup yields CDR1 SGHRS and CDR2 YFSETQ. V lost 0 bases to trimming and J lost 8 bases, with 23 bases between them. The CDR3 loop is CASSLDRSGGQVREKLFF. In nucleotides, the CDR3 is TGCGCCAGCAGCTTGGATCGATCCGGGGGGCAGGTTCGGGAAAAACTGTTTTTT. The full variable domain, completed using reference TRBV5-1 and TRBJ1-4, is KAGVTQTPRYLIKTRGQQVTLSCSPISGHRSVSWYQQTPGQGLQFLFEYFSETQRNKGNFPGRFSGRQFSNSRSEMNVSTLELGDSALYLCASSLDRSGGQVREKLFFGSGTQLSVL.

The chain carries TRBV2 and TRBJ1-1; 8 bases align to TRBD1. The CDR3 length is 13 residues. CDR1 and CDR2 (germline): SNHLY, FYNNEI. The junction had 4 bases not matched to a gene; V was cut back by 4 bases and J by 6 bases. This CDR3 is CASSATTGAEAFF. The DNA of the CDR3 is TGTGCCAGCAGTGCAACGACAGGGGCTGAAGCTTTCTTT.

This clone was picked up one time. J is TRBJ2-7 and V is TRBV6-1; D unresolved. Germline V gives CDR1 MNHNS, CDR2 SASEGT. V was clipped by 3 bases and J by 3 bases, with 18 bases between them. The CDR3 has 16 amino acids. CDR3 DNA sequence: TGTGCCAGCAGTGACCTATCGTTTGGCGGTGGCTACGAGCAGTACTTC. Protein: CASSDLSFGGGYEQYF.

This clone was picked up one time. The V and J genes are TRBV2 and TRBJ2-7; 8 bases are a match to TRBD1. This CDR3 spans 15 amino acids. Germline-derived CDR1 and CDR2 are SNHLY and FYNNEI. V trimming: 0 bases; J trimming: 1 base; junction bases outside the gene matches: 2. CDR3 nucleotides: TGTGCCAGCAGTGAAGCCGGGACAGGATCCTACGAGCAGTACTTC. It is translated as CASSEAGTGSYEQYF.